This T cell receptor beta chain was obtained from a study of blood T cell repertoires in COVID-19. Whole-study context: Nucleic acid was either cDNA or gDNA, and it came from T cells, B-cell-depleted T cells, or PBMCs.

This clone was picked up one time. This table comes from immunoSEQ multiplex PCR, and its TCRdb copy is limited to in-frame clones, with some not included. Of some 340,000 clones in the sample, 90% were seen once. Across under 25 US areas, participants ranged in age from roughly 18 to 95 years. Participants had their cohort set by participant-reported clinical history. People in the exposed group encountered a COVID-19 case within 2 weeks before entering the study. The clonotype comes from a woman younger than 45 who had been exposed to COVID-19. The sample taken for sequencing was PBMCs or T cells enriched from blood (not recorded which).

In nucleotides, the CDR3 is TGTGCCAGCAGCCAAGGACAGGGGGCTTCACCCCTCCACTTT. As protein: CASSQGQGASPLHF. The rearrangement links TRBV3-1 (or the pseudogene TRBV3-2) to TRBJ1-6; 10 bases fit TRBD1. The CDR3 is 14 amino acids. Trimming took 1 base from V and 9 from J; bases not matched to a gene: 0. The germline CDR1 and CDR2 sequences are LGHDT and YNNKEL (reference sequence).